The TCR beta chain under discussion was sequenced for a study of blood T cell repertoires in COVID-19. Data came from immunoSEQ multiplex PCR; TCRdb stores just in-frame clones and leaves some out. The sample contains 270,000 or so clones, 75% to 90% of which appear only once. The study drew participants aged about 18 to 89 years from 20 to 30 US areas. The ends lost 6 bases at V and 4 bases at J; junction bases unmatched: 7. The CDR3 is 15 amino acids. Per germline, CDR1 MDHEN and CDR2 SYDVKM. The TCR sequence derives from a woman aged 30 to 39 with acute COVID-19. Sequencing was carried out using PBMCs or T cells enriched from blood (not recorded which). V usage is TRBV28 and J usage is TRBJ1-1; 11 bases are shared with TRBD1. The DNA of the CDR3 is TGTGCCAGCAGATTCGCCGGGACAGGGGGCACTGAAGCTTTCTTT. As protein: CASRFAGTGGTEAFF.